Each of the 32 T cell receptor beta chains below was sequenced from the same sample in a study of blood T cell repertoires in COVID-19. The repertoire was sequenced with immunoSEQ multiplex PCR; TCRdb's copy has only in-frame clones and lacks some. The sample records some 220,000 clones, approximately 80% being singletons. Specimen: peripheral blood. All receptors come from a woman of 80 years or more with active or convalescent COVID-19.

This clone came up once. CDR3 sequence: CASSLQGMNEKLFF. Here the CDR3 DNA reads TGTGCCAGCAGTTTGCAGGGCATGAATGAAAAACTGTTTTTT. This rearrangement joins TRBV28 to TRBJ1-4, with TRBD1 as a possible D gene (5 bases). The CDR3 is 14 amino acids. The germline V gene encodes CDR1 MDHEN and CDR2 SYDVKM. Deletions cut 3 bases from V and 5 bases from J, with 10 bases between.

V gene TRBV7-3 combines with J gene TRBJ2-4; TRBD1 matches 7 bases. CDR1 and CDR2 (germline): SGHTA, FQGTGA. The V and J ends lost 6 bases and 5 bases, in that order; junction bases with no gene match: 4. This CDR3 is 13 amino acids long. CDR3: CASSIDRENIQYF. Here the CDR3 DNA reads TGTGCCAGCAGTATCGACAGGGAAAACATTCAGTACTTC.

The genes are TRBV28 and TRBJ2-6; 7 nucleotides line up with TRBD1. The ends lost 4 bases at V and 3 bases at J; junction bases unmatched: 9. The germline CDR1 and CDR2 sequences are MDHEN and SYDVKM. The CDR3 sequence is 17 residues long. CDR3 region: CASSSGEGARGANVLTF. CDR3 sequence (DNA): TGTGCCAGCAGTTCCGGAGAGGGGGCACGTGGGGCCAACGTCCTGACTTTC.

The chain couples TRBV7-2 to TRBJ1-3; D remains unclear. CDR3 length: 15 amino acids. Germline lookup yields CDR1 SGHTA and CDR2 FQGNSA. V lost 2 bases and J lost 4, with 12 bases in between. The CDR3 DNA reads TGTGCCAGCAGCTTATCCCAGAGGAGAGGAAACACCATATATTTT. Its protein product is CASSLSQRRGNTIYF.

This chain uses TRBV19 with TRBJ2-5, with 8 bases that match TRBD1. Losses at the gene ends were 4 bases for V and 4 bases for J; bases not matched to a gene: 11. The CDR3 is 16 amino acids. Germline V gene sequence: CDR1 LNHDA, CDR2 SQIVND (reference sequence). The CDR3 region is CASSRSGGAIRETQYF. For the CDR3, the DNA is TGTGCCAGTAGTAGATCAGGGGGCGCAATAAGAGAGACCCAGTACTTC.

V gene TRBV24-1 combines with J gene TRBJ2-3, with D perhaps matching TRBD1 (6 bases). The CDR3 loop spans 11 amino acids. Trimming removed 12 bases from V and 6 bases from J, with 12 bases in between. Germline CDR1 is KGHDR and CDR2 is SFDVKD. Here the CDR3 reads CAAQGRDTQYF. The CDR3, as DNA: TGTGCCGCACAGGGTCGGGATACGCAGTATTTT.

The sample holds a few counts of this clone. J is TRBJ1-1 and V is TRBV5-1, with 10 bases aligning to TRBD1. This CDR3 comprises 14 residues. J was trimmed by 2 bases and V by 3 bases; bases with no gene match: 1. CDR1 and CDR2 from the germline V gene are SGHRS and YFSETQ. The CDR3 reads CASSSTGGNTEAFF. The CDR3 bases are TGCGCCAGCAGCTCGACAGGGGGCAACACTGAAGCTTTCTTT. Full variable domain (rest looked up from reference TRBV5-1 and TRBJ1-1): KAGVTQTPRYLIKTRGQQVTLSCSPISGHRSVSWYQQTPGQGLQFLFEYFSETQRNKGNFPGRFSGRQFSNSRSEMNVSTLELGDSALYLCASSSTGGNTEAFFGQGTRLTVV.

The chain recombines TRBV11-1 with TRBJ2-7, with 9 bases matching TRBD1. With 5 bases clipped from V and 5 bases from J, the junction kept 7 bases outside the gene matches. The CDR3 runs to 14 residues. The germline CDR1 and CDR2 sequences are SGHAT and FQDESV (reference sequence). CDR3 sequence: CASSATDRGNEQYF. CDR3 in DNA: TGTGCCAGCAGCGCAACGGACAGGGGTAACGAGCAGTACTTC.

The chain combines TRBV7-2 with TRBJ1-6; TRBD1 matches at 9 bases. J gave up 9 bases and V 5 bases, and 11 bases lay outside the gene matches. This CDR3 has 16 amino acids. CDR1 and CDR2 from the germline V gene are SGHTA and FQGNSA. CDR3 in amino acids: CASSQTGGAVGSPLHF. CDR3 in DNA: TGTGCCAGCAGCCAAACAGGGGGCGCAGTCGGTTCACCCCTCCACTTT.

This clone was observed once. The chain employs TRBV7-2 and TRBJ1-6; perhaps TRBD1 as D (5 bases). The length of the CDR3 is 15 residues. The ends were cut back, 1 base at V and 9 bases at J, with 13 bases in the middle. Germline V gives CDR1 SGHTA, CDR2 FQGNSA. CDR3 sequence reads: CASSLEGRASSPLHF. The CDR3 coding sequence is TGTGCCAGCAGCTTAGAGGGCAGGGCTAGTTCACCCCTCCACTTT.

V is TRBV2 and J is TRBJ2-1, with 7 bases identical to TRBD1. The CDR3 contains 15 residues. V was pared by 7 bases and J by 0 bases, with 6 bases of the junction left unmatched. Germline V lookup: CDR1 SNHLY, CDR2 FYNNEI. As DNA, the CDR3 is TGTGCCAGCACCGCTGGGGACAGCTCCTACAATGAGCAGTTCTTC. Protein: CASTAGDSSYNEQFF.

The gene calls are TRBV19 and TRBJ2-7; 7 bases map to TRBD1. The V gene end was trimmed by 10 bases and the J gene end by 2 bases; junction bases not matched to a gene: 8. Germline V CDR1 and CDR2: LNHDA, SQIVND (reference sequence). The CDR3 runs 13 residues. This CDR3 is CATLRQGTYEQYF. In nucleotides, the CDR3 is TGTGCCACCTTGAGACAGGGAACCTACGAGCAGTACTTC. Using reference TRBV19 and TRBJ2-7 for the parts outside the CDR3, the full variable domain is DGGITQSPKYLFRKEGQNVTLSCEQNLNHDAMYWYRQDPGQGLRLIYYSQIVNDFQKGDIAEGYSVSREKKESFPLTVTSAQKNPTAFYLCATLRQGTYEQYFGPGTRLTVT.

This clone was counted a single time. This chain links TRBV20-1 with TRBJ1-5; D is possibly TRBD1 (6 bases). The V gene lost 6 bases and the J gene lost 12 bases, with 15 bases spanning the gap. There are 11 residues in the CDR3. CDR1 and CDR2 from the germline V gene are DFQATT and SNEGSKA (reference sequence). The CDR3 loop is CSASGTSDQHF. In DNA form, the CDR3 reads TGCAGTGCAAGTGGGACATCGGACCAGCATTTT.

This clone has just a few counts. This chain uses TRBV28 with TRBJ1-5; maybe TRBD1 (5 bases). Germline CDR1 reads MDHEN; CDR2 reads SYDVKM. V gave up 1 base and J gave up 5 bases, with 18 bases separating them. The CDR3 has 17 amino acids. CDR3 sequence reads: CASSLLRLAGSDQPQHF. CDR3 coding DNA: TGTGCCAGCAGTTTATTGCGGTTGGCAGGGTCAGATCAGCCCCAGCATTTT.

The J gene is TRBJ1-4, the V gene TRBV7-9; D possibly corresponds to TRBD1 (6 bases). V was shortened by 1 base and J by 7 bases, with 13 bases between the two germline ends. CDR3 length: 15 amino acids. Germline-derived CDR1 and CDR2 are SEHNR and FQNEAQ (reference sequence). The CDR3 DNA follows: TGTGCCAGCAGCTTAGGACAGGCCGTGCGTGAAAAACTGTTTTTT. Translated: CASSLGQAVREKLFF.

CDR3 nucleotide sequence: TGTGCCAGCAATGGAGTCAGGGAACCTCATCGGAACTCCTACGAGCAGTACTTC. Protein product: CASNGVREPHRNSYEQYF. The chain recombines TRBV7-9 with TRBJ2-7; D perhaps matches TRBD1 (5 bases). CDR3 size: 18 residues. CDR1 SEHNR and CDR2 FQNEAQ come from the germline V gene (reference sequence). V shed 7 bases and J shed 0 bases, with 25 bases lying between them.

In this sample, this clone turned up a few times. This rearrangement joins TRBV5-4 to TRBJ2-4; 8 nucleotides match TRBD2. Germline values: CDR1 SGHNT, CDR2 YYREEE (reference sequence). Trimming removed 4 bases from V and 7 bases from J; junction bases left unmatched: 13. CDR3 size: 16 residues. The CDR3 coding sequence is TGTGCCAGCAGCGCTAAGCCGGGACTAGTTGAGAACATTCAGTACTTC. Residues: CASSAKPGLVENIQYF.

The CDR3 DNA is TGTGCCAGCAGCTCCGGACAGAGGTACGTGGGCACTGAAGCTTTCTTT. Its protein is CASSSGQRYVGTEAFF. The chain joins TRBV6-2 or TRBV6-3 to TRBJ1-1; maybe TRBD1 (6 bases). V dropped 6 bases and J dropped 4 bases, with 21 bases sitting between them. Germline V CDR1 and CDR2: MNHEY, SVGEGT. This CDR3 spans 16 amino acids.

V usage is TRBV15 and J usage is TRBJ2-3, with D possibly TRBD1 on 5 matching bases. The CDR3 length is 15 residues. CDR1 and CDR2 from the germline V gene are LNHNV and YYDKDF (reference sequence). V was shortened by 4 bases and J by 4 bases, with 15 bases between the two germline ends. CDR3: CATSTGRVLPDTQYF. CDR3 sequence (DNA): TGTGCCACCAGCACGGGCAGGGTTTTACCAGATACGCAGTATTTT.

CDR3 loop: CSAYRTAEAFF. In DNA form, the CDR3 reads TGCAGTGCTTACAGGACAGCTGAAGCTTTCTTT. The genes are TRBV20-1 and TRBJ1-1; a possible D gene is TRBD1 (6 bases). This CDR3 is 11 amino acids long. Trimming stripped 5 bases from V and 6 bases from J, with 10 bases between. Per germline, CDR1 DFQATT and CDR2 SNEGSKA (reference sequence).

The chain uses TRBV27 and TRBJ1-1; 7 bases agree with TRBD1. CDR3 size: 14 residues. CDR1 MNHEY and CDR2 SMNVEV come from the germline V gene (reference sequence). Trimming took 4 bases from V and 1 from J; bases not matched to a gene: 3. Here the CDR3 DNA reads TGTGCCAGCAGTTCGCGACAGGGGAACACTGAAGCTTTCTTT. The encoded protein is CASSSRQGNTEAFF.

This chain links TRBV5-4 with TRBJ2-5; 9 bases agree with TRBD2. Germline loops: CDR1 SGHNT, CDR2 YYREEE (reference sequence). The J segment lost 5 bases and the V segment lost 8 bases, leaving 13 bases of the junction unmatched. The CDR3 spans 15 residues. The CDR3 spells CASRYSGGAGETQYF. Written as DNA, the CDR3 is TGTGCCAGTCGCTATAGCGGGGGAGCGGGGGAGACCCAGTACTTC. The full variable domain, with the rest looked up from reference TRBV5-4 and TRBJ2-5, is ETGVTQSPTHLIKTRGQQVTLRCSSQSGHNTVSWYQQALGQGPQFIFQYYREEENGRGNFPPRFSGLQFPNYSSELNVNALELDDSALYLCASRYSGGAGETQYFGPGTRLLVL.

J is TRBJ1-5 and V is TRBV19; TRBD1 aligns across 7 bases. Looked up from germline, CDR1 is LNHDA and CDR2 is SQIVND (reference sequence). CDR3 length equals 17 residues. With V trimmed by 2 bases and J by 4 bases, 11 bases remained unmatched. CDR3 sequence reads: CASSIRGTVRANQPQHF. The CDR3 region has the DNA TGTGCCAGTAGTATAAGGGGGACAGTCCGAGCGAATCAGCCCCAGCATTTT.

The V call is TRBV7-3, the J call TRBJ2-1; maybe TRBD2 (6 bases). The CDR3 totals 14 residues. The germline V and J ends were trimmed by 5 bases and 0 bases, with 8 bases remaining between them. Germline V gene data show CDR1 as SGHTA and CDR2 as FQGTGA. For the CDR3, the DNA is TGTGCCAGCAGCGAGGACTACTCCTACAATGAGCAGTTCTTC. Translation gives CASSEDYSYNEQFF.

This clone was seen a single time. V is TRBV3-1 (or the pseudogene TRBV3-2) and J is TRBJ2-2; 9 nucleotides line up with TRBD1. The CDR3 is 16 amino acids. V gave up 6 bases and J gave up 4 bases; unmatched junction bases: 9. In germline, CDR1 is LGHDT, CDR2 YNNKEL (reference sequence). The CDR3 sequence is CASSQGTGRVTGELFF. The CDR3 region has the DNA TGTGCCAGCAGTCAGGGGACAGGGAGAGTCACCGGGGAGCTGTTTTTT.

The chain links TRBV5-5 to TRBJ1-1; D perhaps matches TRBD1 (5 bases). Germline V gene sequence: CDR1 SGHKS, CDR2 YYEKEE (reference sequence). There are 15 residues in the CDR3. The V end was cut by 0 bases, the J end by 6 bases, with 15 bases between. CDR3 sequence: CASSLVRGGPSEAFF. The CDR3 DNA follows: TGTGCCAGCAGCTTGGTCCGGGGGGGTCCCTCTGAAGCTTTCTTT.

The CDR3 loop reads CASSLSGQGARTEAFF. DNA of the CDR3: TGTGCCAGCAGCTTGTCGGGACAGGGGGCAAGGACTGAAGCTTTCTTT. This chain links TRBV5-4 with TRBJ1-1; TRBD1 aligns across 12 bases. Trimming cost V 1 base and J 5 bases; bases outside gene matches: 6. In germline, CDR1 is SGHNT, CDR2 YYREEE (reference sequence). This CDR3 region has 16 residues.

The chain uses TRBV19 and TRBJ2-5, with 8 bases fitting TRBD2. Germline CDR1 and CDR2: LNHDA and SQIVND (reference sequence). The CDR3 spans 16 residues. Unmatched junction bases numbered 14, after V lost 7 bases and J lost 4 bases. The CDR3 DNA is TGTGCCAGTAAGGATCGGGGTCTAGCGGGTGGAGAGACCCAGTACTTC. It specifies CASKDRGLAGGETQYF. The full variable domain, its missing parts supplied by reference TRBV19 and TRBJ2-5, is DGGITQSPKYLFRKEGQNVTLSCEQNLNHDAMYWYRQDPGQGLRLIYYSQIVNDFQKGDIAEGYSVSREKKESFPLTVTSAQKNPTAFYLCASKDRGLAGGETQYFGPGTRLLVL.

The CDR3 reads CASSFARNTIYF. DNA of the CDR3: TGTGCCAGCAGCTTCGCGAGAAACACCATATATTTT. The chain is built from TRBV5-6 and TRBJ1-3; D gene unclear. The CDR3 spans 12 residues. Germline CDR1 SGHDT, CDR2 YYEEEE. The V end was cut by 2 bases, the J end by 5 bases, with 5 bases between.

This sequence joins TRBV28 and TRBJ1-5; D is unresolved. CDR3 length: 12 amino acids. The V end lost 7 bases, the J end lost 7 bases, and 11 bases lay between the germline ends. CDR1 is MDHEN and CDR2 is SYDVKM in the germline V gene. CDR3 sequence reads: CASKLGGQPQHF. CDR3 coding DNA: TGTGCCAGCAAACTCGGAGGCCAGCCCCAGCATTTT. The full variable domain, in which reference TRBV28 and TRBJ1-5 provide the parts outside the CDR3, is DVKVTQSSRYLVKRTGEKVFLECVQDMDHENMFWYRQDPGLGLRLIYFSYDVKMKEKGDIPEGYSVSREKKERFSLILESASTNQTSMYLCASKLGGQPQHFGDGTRLSIL.

Remarks on this clone: The sample contains more than one DNA sequence encoding this CDR3. J is TRBJ1-1 and V is TRBV28; 7 bases match TRBD1. Germline V gene lookup returns CDR1 MDHEN and CDR2 SYDVKM. The ends lost 6 bases at V and 0 bases at J; junction bases unmatched: 4. The CDR3 covers 14 residues. The CDR3 nucleotides are TGTGCCAGCAGGCGGACAGGCCTGAACACTGAAGCTTTCTTT. This sequence encodes CASRRTGLNTEAFF.

The table lists this clone with a count of one. V and J are TRBV4-3 and TRBJ1-2; D gene ambiguous. Trimming removed 1 base at V and 3 bases at J, with 15 bases between. The CDR3 has 16 residues. In germline, CDR1 is LGHNA, CDR2 YSLEER. The CDR3 bases are TGCGCCAGCAGCCAAGCTATTGGCACAGTCTACTATGGCTACACCTTC. It yields the protein CASSQAIGTVYYGYTF.